The 21 T cell receptor beta chains in this list originate from one sample, sequenced in a study of shared clonotypes between healthy human individuals. Some clones are missing from TCRdb's copy, which holds only in-frame ones; the method was immunoSEQ multiplex PCR. Among about 2.1 million clones, under 95% were seen once, and the ten largest hold 1.5% to 2%. Only CD45RO-negative cells positively selected for CCR7 counted as naive CD8 cells, so terminally differentiated effector memory CD45RA+ cells were excluded. The sequenced sample consisted of naive CD8+ T cells from PBMCs. These receptor sequences come from a man aged 18 to 35 in good health. Some clones in this sample may be carry-over from other donors' samples.

The chain links TRBV27 to TRBJ1-5; D unclear. From germline, CDR1 is MNHEY and CDR2 SMNVEV (reference sequence). The CDR3 loop spans 14 amino acids. V was trimmed by 8 bases and J by 0 bases, leaving 11 bases between them. The CDR3 nucleotides are TGTGCCAGCGGACCCCGAGGTAGCAATCAGCCCCAGCATTTT. Protein sequence: CASGPRGSNQPQHF.

This chain uses TRBV18 with TRBJ2-7; 13 nucleotides align to TRBD2. J lost 2 bases, V lost 3 bases, and 16 bases had no gene match. Germline CDR1 and CDR2: KGHSH and LQKENI. CDR3 length: 20 amino acids. The CDR3 bases are TGTGCCAGCTCACCCGGACTAGCGGGAGTGTCTAGGTCAGTGCCCTACGAGCAGTACTTC. Amino acid sequence: CASSPGLAGVSRSVPYEQYF.

The chain carries TRBV15 and TRBJ2-7, with D maybe TRBD2 (6 bases). The CDR3 extends over 14 amino acids. The V and J ends lost 8 bases and 5 bases respectively, with 19 bases between them. Germline CDR1 reads LNHNV; CDR2 reads YYDKDF (reference sequence). The CDR3 DNA follows: TGTGCCACCGCCAAGCTACGGGACTTCCACGAGCAGTACTTC. Translating gives CATAKLRDFHEQYF.

V gene TRBV27 combines with J gene TRBJ2-1; TRBD2 matches 10 bases. V shed 1 base and J 0 bases; nucleotides not matched to a gene: 3. The germline CDR1 and CDR2 sequences are MNHEY and SMNVEV (reference sequence). This CDR3 has 17 residues. CDR3 sequence reads: CASSLLAGGLSYNEQFF. CDR3 nucleotides: TGTGCCAGCAGTTTATTAGCGGGAGGCCTCTCCTACAATGAGCAGTTCTTC.

The J gene is TRBJ1-2, the V gene TRBV7-8; D unclear. V was trimmed by 2 bases and J by 3 bases, leaving 10 bases between them. The V gene's germline CDR1 is SGHVS and CDR2 FQNEAQ. This CDR3 has 14 amino acids. The CDR3 loop reads CASSLKGLDYGYTF. DNA for the CDR3: TGTGCCAGCAGCTTAAAAGGGTTAGACTATGGCTACACCTTC.

The rearrangement joins TRBV18 to TRBJ2-2, with TRBD1 identical over 7 bases. Per germline, CDR1 KGHSH and CDR2 LQKENI. Losses at the gene ends were 4 bases for V and 2 bases for J; bases not matched to a gene: 10. The CDR3 is 17 residues long. The CDR3 sequence: CASSLGTERLNTGELFF. The CDR3 DNA sequence: TGTGCCAGCTCACTTGGGACAGAGAGACTCAACACCGGGGAGCTGTTTTTT.

The chain uses TRBV28 and TRBJ1-5; a possible D gene is TRBD1 (5 bases). Germline V CDR1 and CDR2: MDHEN, SYDVKM. Trimming cost V 2 bases and J 6 bases, with 14 bases left between them. CDR3 length: 15 amino acids. The CDR3 nucleotides read TGTGCCAGCAGTTTAATCGGGACCCGAGGTCAGCCCCAGCATTTT. This translates into CASSLIGTRGQPQHF.

The rearrangement links TRBV18 to TRBJ2-1, with D perhaps TRBD2 (5 bases). The CDR3 has 11 residues. V gave up 3 bases and J gave up 10 bases, with 7 bases separating them. CDR1 is KGHSH, CDR2 LQKENI, per germline. This CDR3 reads CASSPSGEQFF. DNA for the CDR3: TGTGCCAGCTCACCTTCGGGAGAGCAGTTCTTC.

The V and J genes are TRBV4-3 and TRBJ2-7, with D possibly called TRBD1 or TRBD2 (5 bases each). CDR1 LGHNA and CDR2 YSLEER come from the germline V gene. This CDR3 comprises 15 residues. V was clipped by 2 bases and J by 2 bases, with 13 bases between them. CDR3 bases: TGCGCCAGCAGCCAATACTGGGGGAAGGCCTACGAGCAGTACTTC. Translating gives CASSQYWGKAYEQYF.

The V and J genes are TRBV28 and TRBJ2-2; D possibly corresponds to TRBD1 (6 bases). V was cut by 6 bases and J by 1 base, with 12 bases left in between. This CDR3 comprises 15 residues. Germline V gives CDR1 MDHEN, CDR2 SYDVKM. CDR3 sequence: CASRDWTENTGELFF. The CDR3 nucleotides are TGTGCCAGCAGGGACTGGACAGAGAACACCGGGGAGCTGTTTTTT. Based on the CDR3 plus reference TRBV28 and TRBJ2-2, the full variable domain is DVKVTQSSRYLVKRTGEKVFLECVQDMDHENMFWYRQDPGLGLRLIYFSYDVKMKEKGDIPEGYSVSREKKERFSLILESASTNQTSMYLCASRDWTENTGELFFGEGSRLTVL.

Worth noting for this clone: Other nucleotide sequences from this sample produce the same CDR3. The rearrangement links TRBV27 to TRBJ1-1; a weak D match, TRBD1 (5 bases). The germline CDR1 and CDR2 sequences are MNHEY and SMNVEV (reference sequence). V was trimmed by 5 bases and J by 2 bases, leaving 12 bases between them. The CDR3 is 14 residues long. The CDR3 DNA sequence: TGTGCCAGCAGTCCCGGGACCCTTAACACTGAAGCTTTCTTT. Translating gives CASSPGTLNTEAFF.

The chain links TRBV12-5 to TRBJ2-1, with 12 nucleotides matching TRBD2. Germline V lookup: CDR1 LGHNT, CDR2 FRNRAP. V lost 1 base to trimming and J lost 2 bases; unmatched junction nucleotides: 3. The CDR3 is 17 amino acids. The CDR3 loop is CASGLGLAGVPYNEQFF. The CDR3, as DNA: TGTGCTAGTGGTTTGGGACTAGCGGGAGTTCCCTACAATGAGCAGTTCTTC.

V usage is TRBV10-3 and J usage is TRBJ2-1; 15 bases align to TRBD2. The germline V gene has CDR1 ENHRY and CDR2 SYGVKD. This CDR3 region has 17 residues. V lost 6 bases, J lost 4 bases, and 7 bases stayed unmatched. The CDR3 sequence is CAIRTGLAGGSYNEQFF. The CDR3 nucleotides read TGTGCCATCAGAACGGGACTAGCGGGAGGATCTTACAATGAGCAGTTCTTC.

CDR3 region: CASSPLAGATGELFF. DNA of the CDR3: TGTGCCAGCAGTCCACTAGCGGGAGCCACCGGGGAGCTGTTTTTT. This rearrangement joins TRBV6-1 to TRBJ2-2; 11 bases line up with TRBD2. Germline V gene lookup returns CDR1 MNHNS and CDR2 SASEGT. The CDR3 totals 15 residues. Trimming removed 5 bases from V and 4 bases from J; junction bases left unmatched: 3.

Only one count was recorded for this clone. The chain combines TRBV27 with TRBJ2-3; D ambiguous. CDR3 length: 13 residues. Germline CDR1 reads MNHEY; CDR2 reads SMNVEV (reference sequence). V gave up 5 bases and J gave up 1 base, with 7 bases separating them. The CDR3 loop is CASSEQGTDTQYF. The CDR3 region has the DNA TGTGCCAGCAGTGAACAAGGCACAGATACGCAGTATTTT.

This rearrangement joins TRBV4-1 to TRBJ1-2; D gene ambiguous. Per germline, CDR1 MGHRA and CDR2 YSYEKL. This CDR3 is 13 amino acids long. Trimming cost V 0 bases and J 6 bases, with 8 bases left between them. CDR3 amino acids: CASSQDYVDGYTF. The CDR3 DNA follows: TGCGCCAGCAGCCAAGATTACGTAGATGGCTACACCTTC.

CDR3 DNA sequence: TGTGCCAGCAGTCAATTTGGGAGCTCCTACGAGCAGTACTTC. As protein: CASSQFGSSYEQYF. This chain connects TRBV27 to TRBJ2-7; possibly TRBD2 for D (5 bases). Trimming cost V 5 bases and J 0 bases, with 11 bases left between them. CDR1 and CDR2 (germline): MNHEY, SMNVEV (reference sequence). The CDR3 is 14 residues long.

V is TRBV27 and J is TRBJ2-3; 9 nucleotides align to TRBD2. This CDR3 comprises 16 residues. Germline V gene data show CDR1 as MNHEY and CDR2 as SMNVEV (reference sequence). V trimming: 0 bases; J trimming: 5 bases; junction bases outside the gene matches: 6. The CDR3 spells CASSLSVAGVEDTQYF. The CDR3 DNA is TGTGCCAGCAGTTTATCAGTAGCGGGAGTCGAAGATACGCAGTATTTT.

The chain joins TRBV2 to TRBJ2-1, with a possible D match to TRBD1 (5 bases). Between the trimmed V and J ends, which lost 8 bases and 7 bases, there was a span of 15 bases. This CDR3 is built from 13 residues. Germline V CDR1 and CDR2: SNHLY, FYNNEI. CDR3 DNA sequence: TGTGCCAGCGGGGCGGACCTTGGGAATGAGCAGTTCTTC. Its protein product is CASGADLGNEQFF. The full variable domain, completed using reference TRBV2 and TRBJ2-1, is EPEVTQTPSHQVTQMGQEVILRCVPISNHLYFYWYRQILGQKVEFLVSFYNNEISEKSEIFDDQFSVERPDGSNFTLKIRSTKLEDSAMYFCASGADLGNEQFFGPGTRLTVL.

The chain combines TRBV5-1 with TRBJ2-1, with TRBD2 identical over 10 bases. The CDR3 consists of 16 residues. Germline CDR1 is SGHRS and CDR2 is YFSETQ. Losses at the gene ends were 1 base for V and 1 base for J; bases not matched to a gene: 2. The CDR3 loop is CASSLTAGGSYNEQFF. CDR3 sequence (DNA): TGCGCCAGCAGCTTGACAGCGGGAGGGTCCTACAATGAGCAGTTCTTC.

The table lists this clone with a count of one. A much larger clone is a single base away; this may be a read error. The sample carries other DNA sequences with the same CDR3. The CDR3 DNA follows: TGTGCCAGCAGTTTCGGGGAGTCCTACGAGCAGTACTTC. Residues: CASSFGESYEQYF. The J gene is TRBJ2-7, the V gene TRBV27; tentatively, D is TRBD2 (5 bases). The V end was cut by 3 bases, the J end by 1 base, with 7 bases between. Germline CDR1 and CDR2: MNHEY and SMNVEV (reference sequence). The CDR3 contains 13 residues.